Here is one T cell receptor beta chain with its context. The CDR3 is 14 amino acids. The V end was cut by 5 bases, the J end by 7 bases, with 14 bases between. Looked up from germline, CDR1 is LNHDA and CDR2 is SQIVND (reference sequence). Patients at the Seattle site were enrolled during active infection and followed longitudinally. Per the study methods: Scientists estimated how many nucleated cells there were by amplifying reference gene primers. Here immunoSEQ multiplex PCR was the method, and the copy in TCRdb shows in-frame clones only, minus some. That table is the source of V, J and clone size, and D and trimming were worked out from the DNA. Seen here are approximately 260,000 clones, roughly 89% observed once, and the top ten hold 2.1%. This specimen belongs to a study of blood T cell repertoires in COVID-19. Study-level information: Collection of acute and convalescent COVID-19 samples took place in the United States, Italy and Spain. Sources were T cells, B-cell-depleted T cells, or PBMCs; the material itself was cDNA or gDNA.

The receptor comes from an older woman with COVID-19, enrolled during active disease. V usage is TRBV19 and J usage is TRBJ1-4; a weak D match, TRBD1 (6 bases). The specimen sequenced was peripheral blood. CDR3 sequence (DNA): TGTGCCAGTAGTGCCTGGGGGCGGGTTGAAAAACTGTTTTTT. Translating it yields CASSAWGRVEKLFF.